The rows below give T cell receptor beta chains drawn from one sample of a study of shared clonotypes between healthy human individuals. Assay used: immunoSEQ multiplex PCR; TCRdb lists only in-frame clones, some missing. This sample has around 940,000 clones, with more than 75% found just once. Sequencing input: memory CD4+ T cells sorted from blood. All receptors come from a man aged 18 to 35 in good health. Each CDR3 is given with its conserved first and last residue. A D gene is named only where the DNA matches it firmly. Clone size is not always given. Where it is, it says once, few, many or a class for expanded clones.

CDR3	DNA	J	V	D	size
CASSLALTGSSYNEQFF	TGTGCCAGCAGCTTAGCCTTAACTGGGAGCTCCTACAATGAGCAGTTCTTC	TRBJ2-1	TRBV11-2	-	once
CASSLQGDNSPLHF	TGCGCCAGCAGCTTACAGGGGGACAATTCACCCCTCCACTTT	TRBJ1-6	TRBV5-1	TRBD1	-
CAWSADRGSPLHF	TGTGCCTGGAGTGCCGACAGGGGATCACCCCTCCACTTT	TRBJ1-6	TRBV30	TRBD1	-
CASSILQDRSSPLANYGYTF	TGTGCCAGTAGTATTCTCCAGGATCGAAGCTCACCGTTAGCTAACTATGGCTACACCTTC	TRBJ1-2	TRBV19	-	-
CASRQKSTSIKDEQFF	TGCGCCAGCAGACAAAAGTCGACTAGTATTAAAGATGAGCAGTTCTTC	TRBJ2-1	TRBV4-3	-	-
CASSLLARETQYF	TGTGCCAGCAGCTTATTGGCTCGAGAGACCCAGTACTTC	TRBJ2-5	TRBV5-6	-	-
CASSLLPSSDTQYF	TGTGCCAGCAGCTTGCTCCCCAGCTCAGATACGCAGTATTTT	TRBJ2-3	TRBV5-4	-	once
CASSSQAVTEAFF	TGTGCCAGCAGCTCGCAGGCGGTAACTGAAGCTTTCTTT	TRBJ1-1	TRBV7-2	-	once
CASSFEQVETQYF	TGCGCCAGCAGCTTCGAACAGGTAGAGACCCAGTACTTC	TRBJ2-5	TRBV5-1	-	-
CASSFGVGEAFF	TGTGCCAGCAGCTTCGGGGTTGGTGAAGCTTTCTTT	TRBJ1-1	TRBV7-2	-	once
CASRNEQFF	TGCGCCAGCAGGAATGAGCAGTTCTTC	TRBJ2-1	TRBV23-1	-	few
CASSSFLDSTNLRGTQYF	TGTGCCAGCAGCTCCTTCCTGGACTCGACGAACCTCCGGGGGACCCAGTACTTC	TRBJ2-5	TRBV7-2	-	-
CASSLIGTGGYEQYF	TGCGCCAGCAGCTTGATAGGGACAGGGGGCTACGAGCAGTACTTC	TRBJ2-7	TRBV5-1	TRBD1	-
CASSSGTGKNYGYTF	TGCGCCAGCAGCTCCGGGACAGGGAAAAACTATGGCTACACCTTC	TRBJ1-2	TRBV5-1	TRBD1	-
CASTRDSYEQYF	TGTGCCAGCACCCGGGACAGCTACGAGCAGTACTTC	TRBJ2-7	TRBV2	TRBD1	-
CASSSKQGSGNTIYF	TGTGCCAGCAGCTCAAAACAGGGTTCCGGAAACACCATATATTTT	TRBJ1-3	TRBV27	-	-
CASRGVSTDTQYF	TGCGCCAGCAGGGGGGTCAGCACAGATACGCAGTATTTT	TRBJ2-3	TRBV5-1	-	-
CASSPWAGLNTEAFF	TGTGCCAGCAGCCCCTGGGCGGGGCTGAACACTGAAGCTTTCTTT	TRBJ1-1	TRBV7-9	-	-
CASSQEKLAGGRGLNIQYF	TGTGCCAGCAGCCAAGAGAAACTAGCGGGGGGGCGCGGTTTAAACATTCAGTACTTC	TRBJ2-4	TRBV4-2	TRBD2	once
CASSGRQGYTEAFF	TGTGCCAGCAGCGGACGACAGGGCTACACTGAAGCTTTCTTT	TRBJ1-1	TRBV5-6	TRBD1	few
CASSLGALSGDQPQHF	TGTGCCAGCAGCTTGGGAGCATTATCGGGGGATCAGCCCCAGCATTTT	TRBJ1-5	TRBV5-5	-	once
CASSIDGGLGNSPLHF	TGTGCCAGTAGTATAGATGGGGGTTTAGGTAATTCACCCCTCCACTTT	TRBJ1-6	TRBV19	-	once
CATLQGAKNIQYF	TGTGCCACTCTACAGGGGGCCAAAAACATTCAGTACTTC	TRBJ2-4	TRBV11-3	TRBD1	-
CASSEMQYSTDTQYF	TGTGCCAGCAGTGAAATGCAGTATAGCACAGATACGCAGTATTTT	TRBJ2-3	TRBV2	-	-
CAISVGETQYF	TGTGCCATCAGTGTGGGGGAGACCCAGTACTTC	TRBJ2-5	TRBV10-3	-	-
CAWRPQGEKLFF	TGTGCCTGGAGGCCACAGGGGGAAAAACTGTTTTTT	TRBJ1-4	TRBV30	TRBD1	-
CASKIKGEQYF	TGTGCCAGCAAAATTAAGGGCGAGCAGTACTTC	TRBJ2-7	TRBV28	-	few
CASSGGWGSDNEQFF	TGCGCCAGCAGTGGAGGCTGGGGATCCGACAATGAGCAGTTCTTC	TRBJ2-1	TRBV10-1	-	few
CASSEARGPNTDTQYF	TGTGCCAGCAGTGAAGCACGGGGCCCGAACACAGATACGCAGTATTTT	TRBJ2-3	TRBV6-1	-	-
CASLDRERYEQYF	TGTGCCAGCTTGGACAGGGAACGCTACGAGCAGTACTTC	TRBJ2-7	TRBV5-4	TRBD1	once
CASSAPGGQNTEAFF	TGTGCCAGCAGCGCACCAGGAGGTCAGAACACTGAAGCTTTCTTT	TRBJ1-1	TRBV9	-	-